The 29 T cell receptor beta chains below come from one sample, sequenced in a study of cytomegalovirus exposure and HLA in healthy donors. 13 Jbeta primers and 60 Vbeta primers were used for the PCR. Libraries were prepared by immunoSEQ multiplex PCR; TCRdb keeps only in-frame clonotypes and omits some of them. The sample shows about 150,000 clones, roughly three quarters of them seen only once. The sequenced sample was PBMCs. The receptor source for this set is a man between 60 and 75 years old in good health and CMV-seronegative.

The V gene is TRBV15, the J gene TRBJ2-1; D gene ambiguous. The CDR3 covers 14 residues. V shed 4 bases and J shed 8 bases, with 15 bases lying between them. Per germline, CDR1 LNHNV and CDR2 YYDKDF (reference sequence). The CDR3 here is CATSNFIGGDEQFF. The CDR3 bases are TGTGCCACCAGCAATTTTATTGGCGGCGATGAGCAGTTCTTC.

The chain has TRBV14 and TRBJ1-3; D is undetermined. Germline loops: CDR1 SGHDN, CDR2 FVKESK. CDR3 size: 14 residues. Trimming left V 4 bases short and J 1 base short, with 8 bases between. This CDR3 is CASSLLRSGNTIYF. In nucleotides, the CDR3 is TGTGCCAGCAGCCTACTTCGGTCTGGAAACACCATATATTTT. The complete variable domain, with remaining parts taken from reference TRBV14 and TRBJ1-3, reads EAGVTQFPSHSVIEKGQTVTLRCDPISGHDNLYWYRRVMGKEIKFLLHFVKESKQDESGMPNNRFLAERTGGTYSTLKVQPAELEDSGVYFCASSLLRSGNTIYFGEGSWLTVV.

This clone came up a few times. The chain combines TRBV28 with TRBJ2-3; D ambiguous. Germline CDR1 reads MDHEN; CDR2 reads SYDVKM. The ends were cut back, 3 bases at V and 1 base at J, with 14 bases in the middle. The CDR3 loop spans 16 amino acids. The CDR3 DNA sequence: TGTGCCAGCAGTTTTCTCGGGTCGCGAGGCACAGATACGCAGTATTTT. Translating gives CASSFLGSRGTDTQYF.

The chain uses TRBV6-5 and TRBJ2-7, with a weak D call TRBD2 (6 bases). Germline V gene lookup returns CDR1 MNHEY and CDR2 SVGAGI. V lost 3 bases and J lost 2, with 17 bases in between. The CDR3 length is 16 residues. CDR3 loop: CASSYGISGTAYEQYF. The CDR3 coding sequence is TGTGCCAGCAGTTATGGGATATCCGGGACTGCCTACGAGCAGTACTTC.

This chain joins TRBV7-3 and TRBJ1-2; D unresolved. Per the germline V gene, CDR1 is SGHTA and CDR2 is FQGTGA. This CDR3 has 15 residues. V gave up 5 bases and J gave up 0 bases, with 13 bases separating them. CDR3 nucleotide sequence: TGTGCCAGCAGCCCCTCGGCGGGGACTAACTATGGCTACACCTTC. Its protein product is CASSPSAGTNYGYTF.

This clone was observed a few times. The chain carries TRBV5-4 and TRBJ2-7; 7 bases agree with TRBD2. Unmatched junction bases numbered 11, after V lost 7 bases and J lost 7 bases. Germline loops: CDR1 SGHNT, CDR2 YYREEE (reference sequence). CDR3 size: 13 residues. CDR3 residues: CASQSGGDEEQYF. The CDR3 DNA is TGTGCCAGCCAAAGTGGGGGGGACGAAGAGCAGTACTTC.

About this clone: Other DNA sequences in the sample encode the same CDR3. CDR3 region: CASLKREGGEQYF. CDR3 nucleotides: TGTGCCAGCTTAAAACGTGAGGGAGGGGAGCAGTACTTC. This sequence joins TRBV6-6 and TRBJ2-7; TRBD2 matches 7 bases. Germline trimming cut 8 bases from V and 7 bases from J; bases unmatched to any gene: 11. CDR1 and CDR2 from the germline V gene are MNHNY and SVGAGI (reference sequence). CDR3 size: 13 residues.

In DNA, the CDR3 is TGTGCCAGCAGTTTTTCTGCAAGGGGAGGGCCAGATGAGCAGTACTTC. Residues: CASSFSARGGPDEQYF. This chain uses TRBV28 with TRBJ2-5; 7 bases fit TRBD2. Germline V gene sequence: CDR1 MDHEN, CDR2 SYDVKM. The V segment lost 3 bases and the J segment 11 bases; nucleotides outside the gene matches: 18. The CDR3 sequence is 16 residues long.

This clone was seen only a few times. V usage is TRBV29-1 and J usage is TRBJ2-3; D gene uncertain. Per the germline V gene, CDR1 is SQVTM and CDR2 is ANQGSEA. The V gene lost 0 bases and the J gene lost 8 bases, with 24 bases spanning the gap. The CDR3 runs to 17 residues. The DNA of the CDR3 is TGCAGCGTTGAAGATGAGCCTTCGACGGCCTCGCGGCGTACGCAGTATTTT. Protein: CSVEDEPSTASRRTQYF.

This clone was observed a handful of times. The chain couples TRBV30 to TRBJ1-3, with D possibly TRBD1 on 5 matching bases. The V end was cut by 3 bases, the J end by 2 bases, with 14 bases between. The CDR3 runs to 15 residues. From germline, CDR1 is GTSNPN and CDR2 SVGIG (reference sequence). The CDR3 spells CAWRIWQGTGNTIYF. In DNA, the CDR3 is TGTGCCTGGAGAATATGGCAGGGAACTGGAAACACCATATATTTT.

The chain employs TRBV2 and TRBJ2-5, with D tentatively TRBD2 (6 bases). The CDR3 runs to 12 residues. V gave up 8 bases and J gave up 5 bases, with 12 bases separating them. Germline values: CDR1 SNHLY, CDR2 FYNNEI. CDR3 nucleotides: TGTGCCAGCTCGGGGGACCCGGAGACCCAGTACTTC. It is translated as CASSGDPETQYF.

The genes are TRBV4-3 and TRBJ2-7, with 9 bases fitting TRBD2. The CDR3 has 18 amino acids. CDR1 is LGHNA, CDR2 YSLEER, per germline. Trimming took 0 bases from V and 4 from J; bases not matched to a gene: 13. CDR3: CASSQDVRNSGSRYEQYF. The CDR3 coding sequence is TGCGCCAGCAGCCAAGATGTCAGGAATAGCGGGAGTCGGTACGAGCAGTACTTC.

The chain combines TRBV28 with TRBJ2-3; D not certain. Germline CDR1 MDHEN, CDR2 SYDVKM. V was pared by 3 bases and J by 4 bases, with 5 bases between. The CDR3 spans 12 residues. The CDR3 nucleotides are TGTGCCAGCAGTTTCTTCCCAGATACGCAGTATTTT. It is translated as CASSFFPDTQYF. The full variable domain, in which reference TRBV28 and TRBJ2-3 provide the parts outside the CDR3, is DVKVTQSSRYLVKRTGEKVFLECVQDMDHENMFWYRQDPGLGLRLIYFSYDVKMKEKGDIPEGYSVSREKKERFSLILESASTNQTSMYLCASSFFPDTQYFGPGTRLTVL.

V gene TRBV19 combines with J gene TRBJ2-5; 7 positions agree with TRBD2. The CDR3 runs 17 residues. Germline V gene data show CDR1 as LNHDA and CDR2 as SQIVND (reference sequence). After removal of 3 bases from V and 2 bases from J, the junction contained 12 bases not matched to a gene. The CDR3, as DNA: TGTGCCAGTAGTATGTCGGGCGCAAGCGGGGTTCAAGAGACCCAGTACTTC. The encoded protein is CASSMSGASGVQETQYF.

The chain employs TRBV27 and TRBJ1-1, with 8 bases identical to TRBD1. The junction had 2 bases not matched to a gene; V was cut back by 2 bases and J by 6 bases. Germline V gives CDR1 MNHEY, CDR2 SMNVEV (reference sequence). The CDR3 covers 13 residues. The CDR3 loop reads CASSLPGGAEAFF. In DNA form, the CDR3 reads TGTGCCAGCAGTTTACCAGGGGGCGCTGAAGCTTTCTTT.

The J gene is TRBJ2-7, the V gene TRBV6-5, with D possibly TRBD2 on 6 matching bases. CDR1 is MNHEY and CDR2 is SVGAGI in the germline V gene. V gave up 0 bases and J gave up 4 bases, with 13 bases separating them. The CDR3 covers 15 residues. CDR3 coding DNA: TGTGCCAGCAGTTACTCGACGGGAGTCGGGTACGAGCAGTACTTC. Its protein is CASSYSTGVGYEQYF.

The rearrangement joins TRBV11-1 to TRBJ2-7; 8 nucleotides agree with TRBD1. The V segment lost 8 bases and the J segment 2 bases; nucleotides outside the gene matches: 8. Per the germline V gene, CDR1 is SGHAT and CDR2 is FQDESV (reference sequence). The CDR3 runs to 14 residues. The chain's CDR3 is CASQPAGGPYEQYF. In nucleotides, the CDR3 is TGTGCCAGCCAACCGGCAGGGGGCCCCTACGAGCAGTACTTC.

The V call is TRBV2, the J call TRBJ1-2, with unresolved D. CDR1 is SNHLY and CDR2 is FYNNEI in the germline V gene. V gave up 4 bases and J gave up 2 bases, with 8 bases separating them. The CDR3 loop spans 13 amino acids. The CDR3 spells CASSVRANYGYTF. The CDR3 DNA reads TGTGCCAGCAGTGTGAGAGCGAACTATGGCTACACCTTC.

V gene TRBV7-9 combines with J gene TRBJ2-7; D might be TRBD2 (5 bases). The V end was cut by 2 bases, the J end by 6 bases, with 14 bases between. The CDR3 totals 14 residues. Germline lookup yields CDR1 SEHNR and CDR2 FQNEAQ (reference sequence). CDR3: CASSLSGEFGEQYF. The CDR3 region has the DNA TGTGCCAGCAGCTTAAGTGGGGAGTTCGGCGAGCAGTACTTC.

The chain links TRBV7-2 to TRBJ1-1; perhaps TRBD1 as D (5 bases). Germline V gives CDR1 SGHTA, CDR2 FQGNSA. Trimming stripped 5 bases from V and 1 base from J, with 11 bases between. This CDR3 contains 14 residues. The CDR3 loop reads CASSGGVGNTEAFF. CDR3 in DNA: TGTGCCAGCAGCGGGGGGGTCGGGAACACTGAAGCTTTCTTT. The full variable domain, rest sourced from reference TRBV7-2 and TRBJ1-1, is GAGVSQSPSNKVTEKGKDVELRCDPISGHTALYWYRQSLGQGLEFLIYFQGNSAPDKSGLPSDRFSAERTGGSVSTLTIQRTQQEDSAVYLCASSGGVGNTEAFFGQGTRLTVV.

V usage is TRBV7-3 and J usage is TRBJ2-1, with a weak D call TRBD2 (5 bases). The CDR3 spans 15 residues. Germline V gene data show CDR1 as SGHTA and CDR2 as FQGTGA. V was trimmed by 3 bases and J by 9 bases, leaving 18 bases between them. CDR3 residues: CASSFERATEAEQFF. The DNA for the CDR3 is TGTGCCAGCAGCTTCGAAAGGGCGACGGAGGCTGAGCAGTTCTTC. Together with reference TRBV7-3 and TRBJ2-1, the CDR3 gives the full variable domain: GAGVSQTPSNKVTEKGKYVELRCDPISGHTALYWYRQSLGQGPEFLIYFQGTGAADDSGLPNDRFFAVRPEGSVSTLKIQRTERGDSAVYLCASSFERATEAEQFFGPGTRLTVL.

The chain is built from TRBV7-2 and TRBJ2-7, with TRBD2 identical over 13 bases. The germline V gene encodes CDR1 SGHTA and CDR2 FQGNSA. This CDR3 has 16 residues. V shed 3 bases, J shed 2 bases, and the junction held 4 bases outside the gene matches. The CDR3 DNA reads TGTGCCAGCAGCTTCACTAGCGGGAGGGCTACCTACGAGCAGTACTTC. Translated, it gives CASSFTSGRATYEQYF.

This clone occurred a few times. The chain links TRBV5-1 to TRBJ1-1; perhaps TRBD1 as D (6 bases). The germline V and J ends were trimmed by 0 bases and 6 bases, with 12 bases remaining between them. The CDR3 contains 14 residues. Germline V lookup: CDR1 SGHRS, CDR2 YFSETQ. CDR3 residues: CASSLGEDSSEAFF. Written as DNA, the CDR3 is TGCGCCAGCAGCTTGGGCGAGGACAGCTCTGAAGCTTTCTTT.

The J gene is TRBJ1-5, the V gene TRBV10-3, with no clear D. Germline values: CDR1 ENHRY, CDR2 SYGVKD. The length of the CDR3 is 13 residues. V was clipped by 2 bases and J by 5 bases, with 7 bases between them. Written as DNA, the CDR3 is TGTGCCATCAGTGAGGAGAAGTATCAGCCCCAGCATTTT. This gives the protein CAISEEKYQPQHF.

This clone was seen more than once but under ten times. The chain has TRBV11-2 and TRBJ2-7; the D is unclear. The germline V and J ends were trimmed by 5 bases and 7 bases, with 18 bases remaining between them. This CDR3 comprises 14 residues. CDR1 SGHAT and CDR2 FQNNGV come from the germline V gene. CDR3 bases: TGTGCCAGCAGCCCCGCTGGGCGACCTGATGAGCAGTACTTC. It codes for CASSPAGRPDEQYF.

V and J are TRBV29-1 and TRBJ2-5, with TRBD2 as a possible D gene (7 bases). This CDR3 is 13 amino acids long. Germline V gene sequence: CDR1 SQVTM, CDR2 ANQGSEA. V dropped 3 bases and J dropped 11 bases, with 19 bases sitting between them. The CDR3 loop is CSVEGGWGAGQYF. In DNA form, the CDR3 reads TGCAGCGTTGAGGGAGGGTGGGGGGCTGGGCAGTACTTC.

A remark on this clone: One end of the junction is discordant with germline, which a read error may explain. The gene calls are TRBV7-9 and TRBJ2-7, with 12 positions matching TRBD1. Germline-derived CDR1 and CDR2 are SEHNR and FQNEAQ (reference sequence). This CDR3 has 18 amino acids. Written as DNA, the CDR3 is TGTTCCAGCAGCCCCGGGGACAGGGGGCTAAGCGCCTCCTACGAGCAGTACTTC. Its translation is CSSSPGDRGLSASYEQYF.

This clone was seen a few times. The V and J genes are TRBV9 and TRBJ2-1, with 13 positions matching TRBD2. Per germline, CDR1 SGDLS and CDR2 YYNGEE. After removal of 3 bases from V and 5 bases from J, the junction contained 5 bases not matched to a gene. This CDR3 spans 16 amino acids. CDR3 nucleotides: TGTGCCAGCAGCGCGGGACTAGCGGGGACCGACAATGAGCAGTTCTTC. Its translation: CASSAGLAGTDNEQFF.

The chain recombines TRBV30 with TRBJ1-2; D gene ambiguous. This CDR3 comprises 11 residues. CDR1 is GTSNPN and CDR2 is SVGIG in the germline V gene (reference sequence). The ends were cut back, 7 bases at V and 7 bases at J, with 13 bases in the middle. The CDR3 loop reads CAFYTGSGYTF. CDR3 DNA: TGTGCCTTTTATACGGGGAGTGGCTACACCTTC.